The following is a T cell receptor (beta chain) sequence with its context. V shed 3 bases and J shed 2 bases, with 12 bases lying between them. The CDR3 runs to 16 residues. CDR1 and CDR2 from the germline V gene are SGHRS and YFSETQ. Generated by immunoSEQ multiplex PCR, the TCRdb table keeps only in-frame clones and is missing some. Of around 980,000 clones in the sample, 70% to 80% were seen once. The data belong to a study of shared clonotypes between healthy human individuals. This chain connects TRBV5-1 to TRBJ2-6; TRBD2 might be the D (6 bases). Sequenced: memory CD4+ T cells from PBMCs. Subset denoted: CD45RA-negative fraction. The clonotype comes from a man between 18 and 35 years old in good health. Some clones in this sample may be carry-over from other donors' samples. In DNA, the CDR3 is TGCGCCAGCAGCTCGGAGGGAAAAGCTGGGGCCAACGTCCTGACTTTC. It encodes CASSSEGKAGANVLTF. Variable domain in full (rest from reference TRBV5-1 and TRBJ2-6): KAGVTQTPRYLIKTRGQQVTLSCSPISGHRSVSWYQQTPGQGLQFLFEYFSETQRNKGNFPGRFSGRQFSNSRSEMNVSTLELGDSALYLCASSSEGKAGANVLTFGAGSRLTVL.